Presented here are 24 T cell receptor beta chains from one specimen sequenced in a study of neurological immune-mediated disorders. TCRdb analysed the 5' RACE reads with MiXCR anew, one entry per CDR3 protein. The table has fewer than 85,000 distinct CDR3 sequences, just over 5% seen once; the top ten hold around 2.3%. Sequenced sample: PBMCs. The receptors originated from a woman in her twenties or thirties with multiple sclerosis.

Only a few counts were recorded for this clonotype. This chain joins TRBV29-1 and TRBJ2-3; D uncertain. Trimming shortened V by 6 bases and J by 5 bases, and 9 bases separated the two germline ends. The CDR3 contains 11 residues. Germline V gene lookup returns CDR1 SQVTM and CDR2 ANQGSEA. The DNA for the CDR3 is TGCAGCGTGGGGTTTGGAGATACGCAGTATTTT. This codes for CSVGFGDTQYF.

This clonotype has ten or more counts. The CDR3 region has the DNA TGTGCCATCAGTGAAGGGGACCTACAAGAGACCCAGTACTTC. Translation gives CAISEGDLQETQYF. V is TRBV10-3 and J is TRBJ2-5; D assignment may be TRBD1 or TRBD2 (5 bases each). The V gene's germline CDR1 is ENHRY and CDR2 SYGVKD. V lost 3 bases and J lost 2, with 10 bases in between. This CDR3 comprises 14 residues.

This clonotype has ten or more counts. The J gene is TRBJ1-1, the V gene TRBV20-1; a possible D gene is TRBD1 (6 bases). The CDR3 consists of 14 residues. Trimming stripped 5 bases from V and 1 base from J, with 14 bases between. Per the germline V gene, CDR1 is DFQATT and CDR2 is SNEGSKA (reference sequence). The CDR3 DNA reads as TGCAGTGCTGCTATTCCGGGACAGAACACTGAAGCTTTCTTT. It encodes CSAAIPGQNTEAFF.

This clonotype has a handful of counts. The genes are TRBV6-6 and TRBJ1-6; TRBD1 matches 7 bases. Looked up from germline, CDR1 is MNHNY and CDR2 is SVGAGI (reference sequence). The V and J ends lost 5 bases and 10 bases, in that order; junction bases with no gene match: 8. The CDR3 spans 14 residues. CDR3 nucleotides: TGTGCCAGCAGTGATGACAGGGTACGCTCACCCCTCCACTTT. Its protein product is CASSDDRVRSPLHF.

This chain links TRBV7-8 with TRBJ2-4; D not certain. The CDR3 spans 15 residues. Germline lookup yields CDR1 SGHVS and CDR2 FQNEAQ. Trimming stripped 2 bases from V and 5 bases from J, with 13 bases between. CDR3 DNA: TGTGCCAGCAGCTTATCCGGTTGGTCCCAAAACATTCAGTACTTC. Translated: CASSLSGWSQNIQYF. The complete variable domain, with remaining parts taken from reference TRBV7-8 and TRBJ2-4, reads GAGVSQSPRYKVAKRGQDVALRCDPISGHVSLFWYQQALGQGPEFLTYFQNEAQLDKSGLPSDRFFAERPEGSVSTLKIQRTQQEDSAVYLCASSLSGWSQNIQYFGAGTRLSVL.

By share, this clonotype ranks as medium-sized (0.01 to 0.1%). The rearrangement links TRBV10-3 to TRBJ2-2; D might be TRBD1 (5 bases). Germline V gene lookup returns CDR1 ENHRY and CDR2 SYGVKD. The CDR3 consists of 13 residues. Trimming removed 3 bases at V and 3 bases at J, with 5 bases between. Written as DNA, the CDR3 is TGTGCCATCAGTGACAGGGACACCGGGGAGCTGTTTTTT. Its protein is CAISDRDTGELFF.

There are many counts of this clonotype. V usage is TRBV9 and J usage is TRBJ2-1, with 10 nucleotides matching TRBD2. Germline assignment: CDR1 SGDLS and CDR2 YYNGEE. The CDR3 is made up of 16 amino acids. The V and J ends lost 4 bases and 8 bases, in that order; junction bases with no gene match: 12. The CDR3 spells CASSPTSLAGFDEQFF. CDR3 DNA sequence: TGTGCCAGCAGCCCGACGTCACTAGCGGGGTTCGATGAGCAGTTCTTC. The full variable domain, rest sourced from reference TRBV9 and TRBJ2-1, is DSGVTQTPKHLITATGQRVTLRCSPRSGDLSVYWYQQSLDQGLQFLIQYYNGEERAKGNILERFSAQQFPDLHSELNLSSLELGDSALYFCASSPTSLAGFDEQFFGPGTRLTVL.

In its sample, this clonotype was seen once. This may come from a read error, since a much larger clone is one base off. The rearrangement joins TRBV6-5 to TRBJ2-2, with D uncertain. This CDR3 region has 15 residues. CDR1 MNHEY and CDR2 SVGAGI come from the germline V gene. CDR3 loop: CVSSYRQANTGELFF. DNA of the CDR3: TGTGTCAGCAGTTACCGCCAGGCGAACACCGGGGAGCTGTTTTTT.

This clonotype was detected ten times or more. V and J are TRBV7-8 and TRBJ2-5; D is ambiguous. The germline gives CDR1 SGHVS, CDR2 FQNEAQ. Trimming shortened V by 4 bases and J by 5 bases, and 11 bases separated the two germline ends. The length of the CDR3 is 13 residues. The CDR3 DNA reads TGTGCCAGCAGCTCATACCCTGGGGAGACCCAGTACTTC. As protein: CASSSYPGETQYF.

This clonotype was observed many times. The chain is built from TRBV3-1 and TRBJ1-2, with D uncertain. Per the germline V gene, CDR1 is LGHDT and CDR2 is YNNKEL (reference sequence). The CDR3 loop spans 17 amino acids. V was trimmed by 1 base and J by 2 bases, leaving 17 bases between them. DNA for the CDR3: TGTGCCAGCAGCCAAGCGGGCAGAGGGCTGCGAAACTATGGCTACACCTTC. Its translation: CASSQAGRGLRNYGYTF.

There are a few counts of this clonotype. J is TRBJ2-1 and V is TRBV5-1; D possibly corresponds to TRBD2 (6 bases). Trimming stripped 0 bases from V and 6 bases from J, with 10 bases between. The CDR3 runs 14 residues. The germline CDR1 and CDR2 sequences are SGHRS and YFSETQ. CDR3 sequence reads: CASSLVGRFNEQFF. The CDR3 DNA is TGCGCCAGCAGCTTGGTGGGGAGGTTCAATGAGCAGTTCTTC.

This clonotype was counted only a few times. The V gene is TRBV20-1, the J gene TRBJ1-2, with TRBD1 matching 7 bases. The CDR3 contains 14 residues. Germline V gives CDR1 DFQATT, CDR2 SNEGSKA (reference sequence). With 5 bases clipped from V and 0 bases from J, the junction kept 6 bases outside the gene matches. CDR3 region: CSAGGQGANYGYTF. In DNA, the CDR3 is TGCAGTGCTGGGGGGCAGGGGGCTAACTATGGCTACACCTTC.

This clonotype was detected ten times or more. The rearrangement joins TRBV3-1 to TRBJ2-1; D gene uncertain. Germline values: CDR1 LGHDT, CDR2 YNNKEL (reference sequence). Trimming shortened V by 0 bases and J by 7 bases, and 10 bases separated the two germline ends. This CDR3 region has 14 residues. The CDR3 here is CASSQDALGNEQFF. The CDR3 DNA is TGTGCCAGCAGCCAAGATGCCCTAGGAAATGAGCAGTTCTTC.

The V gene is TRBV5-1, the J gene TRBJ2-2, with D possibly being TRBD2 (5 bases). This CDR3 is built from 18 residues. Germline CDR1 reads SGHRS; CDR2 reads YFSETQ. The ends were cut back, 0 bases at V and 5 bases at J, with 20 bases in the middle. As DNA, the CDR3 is TGCGCCAGCAGCTTGGCCAAAAGGGAGAACGGATCTACCGGGGAGCTGTTTTTT. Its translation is CASSLAKRENGSTGELFF.

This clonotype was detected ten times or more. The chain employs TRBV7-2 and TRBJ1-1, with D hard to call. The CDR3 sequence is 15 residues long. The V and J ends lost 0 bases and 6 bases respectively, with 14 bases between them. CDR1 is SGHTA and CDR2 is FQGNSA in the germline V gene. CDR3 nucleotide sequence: TGTGCCAGCAGCTTAGCGGAAAACGGCTGGCCTGAAGCTTTCTTT. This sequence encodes CASSLAENGWPEAFF.

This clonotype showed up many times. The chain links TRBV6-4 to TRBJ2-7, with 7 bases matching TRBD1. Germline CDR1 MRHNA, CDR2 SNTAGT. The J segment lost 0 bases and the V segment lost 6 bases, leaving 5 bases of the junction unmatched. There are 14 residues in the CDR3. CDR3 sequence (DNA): TGTGCCAGCAGGACACGGGACAGCTCCTACGAGCAGTACGTC. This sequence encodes CASRTRDSSYEQYV.

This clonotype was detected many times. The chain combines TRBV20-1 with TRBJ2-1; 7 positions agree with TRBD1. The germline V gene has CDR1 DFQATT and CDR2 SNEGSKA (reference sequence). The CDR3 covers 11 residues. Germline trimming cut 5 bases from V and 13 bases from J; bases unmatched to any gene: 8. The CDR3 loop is CSAPFKGAQFF. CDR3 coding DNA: TGCAGTGCTCCTTTTAAGGGGGCCCAGTTCTTC.

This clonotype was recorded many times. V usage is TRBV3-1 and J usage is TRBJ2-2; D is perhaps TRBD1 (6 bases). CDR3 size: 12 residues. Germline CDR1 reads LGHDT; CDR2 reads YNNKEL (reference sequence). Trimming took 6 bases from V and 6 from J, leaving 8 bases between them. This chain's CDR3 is CASRRTAGELFF. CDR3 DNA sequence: TGTGCCAGCAGAAGGACAGCCGGGGAGCTGTTTTTT. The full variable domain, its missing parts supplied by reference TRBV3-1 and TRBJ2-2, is DTAVSQTPKYLVTQMGNDKSIKCEQNLGHDTMYWYKQDSKKFLKIMFSYNNKELIINETVPNRFSPKSPDKAHLNLHINSLELGDSAVYFCASRRTAGELFFGEGSRLTVL.

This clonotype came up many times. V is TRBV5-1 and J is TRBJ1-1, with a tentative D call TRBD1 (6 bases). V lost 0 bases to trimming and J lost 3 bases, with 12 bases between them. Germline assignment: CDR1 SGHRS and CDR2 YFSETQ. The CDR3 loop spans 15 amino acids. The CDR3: CASSLAPGVDTEAFF. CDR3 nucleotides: TGCGCCAGCAGCTTGGCCCCAGGGGTGGACACTGAAGCTTTCTTT. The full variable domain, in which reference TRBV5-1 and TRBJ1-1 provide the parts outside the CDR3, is KAGVTQTPRYLIKTRGQQVTLSCSPISGHRSVSWYQQTPGQGLQFLFEYFSETQRNKGNFPGRFSGRQFSNSRSEMNVSTLELGDSALYLCASSLAPGVDTEAFFGQGTRLTVV.

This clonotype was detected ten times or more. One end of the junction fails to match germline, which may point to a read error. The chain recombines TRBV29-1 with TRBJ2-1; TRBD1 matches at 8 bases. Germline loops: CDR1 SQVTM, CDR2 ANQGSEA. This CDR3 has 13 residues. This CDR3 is CSVEGQGRNEQFF. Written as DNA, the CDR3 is TGCAGCGTCGAAGGACAGGGAAGGAATGAGCAGTTCTTC.

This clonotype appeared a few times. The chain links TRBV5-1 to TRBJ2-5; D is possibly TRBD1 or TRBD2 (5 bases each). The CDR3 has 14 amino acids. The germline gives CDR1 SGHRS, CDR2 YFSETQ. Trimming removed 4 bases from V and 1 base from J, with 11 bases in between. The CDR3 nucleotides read TGCGCCAGCAGCCTCCGGGACGGCCAAGAGACCCAGTACTTC. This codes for CASSLRDGQETQYF.

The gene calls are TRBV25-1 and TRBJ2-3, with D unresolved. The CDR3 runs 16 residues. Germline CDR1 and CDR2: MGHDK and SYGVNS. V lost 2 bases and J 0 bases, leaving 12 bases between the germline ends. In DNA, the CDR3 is TGTGCCAGCAGTGAAGGGGTTGGGCCTAGCACAGATACGCAGTATTTT. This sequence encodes CASSEGVGPSTDTQYF.

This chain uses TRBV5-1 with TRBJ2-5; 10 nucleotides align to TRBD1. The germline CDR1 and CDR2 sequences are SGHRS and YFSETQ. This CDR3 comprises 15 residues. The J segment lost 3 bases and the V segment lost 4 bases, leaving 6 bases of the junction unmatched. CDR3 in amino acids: CASSRTGTGEETQYF. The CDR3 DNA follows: TGCGCCAGCAGCCGAACCGGGACAGGGGAAGAGACCCAGTACTTC.

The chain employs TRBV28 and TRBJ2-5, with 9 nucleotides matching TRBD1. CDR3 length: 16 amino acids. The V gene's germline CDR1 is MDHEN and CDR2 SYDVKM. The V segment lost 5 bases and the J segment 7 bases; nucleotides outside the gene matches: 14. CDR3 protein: CASSSSGTGLLGTQYF. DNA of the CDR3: TGTGCCAGCAGTAGCTCCGGGACAGGGCTTTTAGGGACCCAGTACTTC.